A selection of T cell receptor beta chains follows, all from one sample in a study of beta chain features in type 1 diabetes. Profiling relied on immunoSEQ multiplex PCR, and the TCRdb table lists in-frame clones only, not all of them. This sample has 300,000 to 450,000 clones, with around 13% found just once. Sequencing was carried out using naive CD4+ T cells from blood. Receptor source: a man aged 18 to 29 in good health. The CDR3 runs from the conserved cysteine through the conserved F or W.

>TRBJ2-1|TRBV2
CASRATSSYNEQFF
>TRBJ2-1|TRBV5-6
CASSLTLEQFF
>TRBJ2-1|TRBV6-1
CASSEGTSGVNEQFF
>TRBJ1-2|TRBV18
CASSPRTGIRDGYTF
>TRBJ2-5|TRBV7-9
CASSLTSGGLVNF
>TRBJ1-2|TRBV2
CASRGGTGGEGYTF
>TRBJ1-5|TRBV7-2
CASSLTEEQPQHF
>TRBJ2-7|TRBV4-3
CASSQDQTGDYEQYF
>TRBJ2-1|TRBV7-7
CASSSTSGSTDEQFF
>TRBJ2-5|TRBV7-3
CASSLIPVAVQETQYF
>TRBJ1-2|TRBV6-5
CASSTENYGYTF
>TRBJ2-3|TRBV5-6
CASSSVPGLAGRPTDTQYF
>TRBJ2-7|TRBV9
CASSRRDGAYEQYF
>TRBJ1-1|TRBV5-1
CASSLDRDVTEAFF
>TRBJ1-2|TRBV28
CASSLVEYYGYTF
>TRBJ2-1|TRBV30
CAWSVLRRTSRSYNEQFF
>TRBJ2-7|TRBV28
CASLGTLSSYEQYF
>TRBJ1-3|TRBV4-2
CASSQDKARGSGNTIYF
>TRBJ2-3|TRBV7-9
CASSLWVAGRSTDTQYF
>TRBJ2-5|TRBV9
CASSVAEQETQYF
>TRBJ2-1|TRBV7-6
CASTLPRASGSNEQFF
>TRBJ2-3|TRBV7-2
CASSASGQGSDTQYF
>TRBJ2-1|TRBV2
CASRGTSEGEQFF
>TRBJ1-3|TRBV7-8
CATKETAGNTIYF
>TRBJ2-5|TRBV6-1
CASSVGLGGETQYF
>TRBJ2-1|TRBV5-6
CASTRLSGGERNEQFF
>TRBJ2-3|TRBV10-3
CAISDTAGGTDTQYF
>TRBJ2-3|TRBV5-4
CASSLGGGADTQYF
>TRBJ1-1|TRBV29-1
CSVESRGGRTEAFF
>TRBJ1-2|TRBV5-1
CASSLADRGSSYGYTF
>TRBJ1-4|TRBV29-1
CSVRGGDEKLFF
>TRBJ1-5|TRBV28
CASSLGTGGGQPQHF
>TRBJ2-7|TRBV5-4
CASRKTSAAYEQYF
>TRBJ1-2|TRBV7-2
CASSSRGYGYTF
>TRBJ2-7|TRBV28
CASSLFPGQGSYEQYF
>TRBJ1-1|TRBV7-9
CASSLAGTGLVAFF